The text below deals with one T cell receptor (beta chain). Its antigen remains unknown. The entry originates in a study of T-cell memory formation after mild COVID-19. General study points: Some responding clones appeared in pre-infection memory, suggesting cross-reactive memory joined. A second wave expanding day 15 to 37 was CD4+-biased; contracting clones were balanced.

V shed 7 bases, J shed 5 bases, and the junction held 4 bases outside the gene matches. This CDR3 contains 15 residues. Germline V gene lookup returns CDR1 KGHDR and CDR2 SFDVKD. MiXCR, run by TCRdb on the 5' RACE reads, gives a single entry per CDR3 protein. In the table there are hundreds of thousands of distinct CDR3 sequences, around 30% of which are singletons. Sequenced: PBMCs or a T cell subset sorted from them (not recorded which). This TCR came from an adult woman who had mild COVID-19 (a few samples of this study predate the infection). Cell type and time point are not known. The chain joins TRBV24-1 to TRBJ2-1, with 13 nucleotides matching TRBD2. The CDR3 DNA reads TGTGCCACCAGAGAGGGACTAGCGGGGCACAATGAGCAGTTCTTC. Translated: CATREGLAGHNEQFF.